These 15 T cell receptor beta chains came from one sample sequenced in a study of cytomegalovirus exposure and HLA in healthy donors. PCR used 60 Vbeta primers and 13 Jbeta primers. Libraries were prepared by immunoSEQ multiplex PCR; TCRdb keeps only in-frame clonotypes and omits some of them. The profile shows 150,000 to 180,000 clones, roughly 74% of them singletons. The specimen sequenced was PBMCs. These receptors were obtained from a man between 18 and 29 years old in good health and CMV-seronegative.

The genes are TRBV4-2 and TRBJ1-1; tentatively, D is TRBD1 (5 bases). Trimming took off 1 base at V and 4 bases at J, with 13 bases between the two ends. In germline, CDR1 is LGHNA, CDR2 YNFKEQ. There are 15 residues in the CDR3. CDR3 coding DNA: TGTGCCAGCAGCCAAGTGGGCCAGGGTGGCACTGAAGCTTTCTTT. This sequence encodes CASSQVGQGGTEAFF.

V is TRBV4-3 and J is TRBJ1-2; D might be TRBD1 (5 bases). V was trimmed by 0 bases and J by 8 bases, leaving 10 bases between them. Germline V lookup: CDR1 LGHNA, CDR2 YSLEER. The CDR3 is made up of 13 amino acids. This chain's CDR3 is CASSQDLGGGYTF. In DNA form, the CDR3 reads TGCGCCAGCAGCCAAGATTTGGGGGGAGGCTACACCTTC.

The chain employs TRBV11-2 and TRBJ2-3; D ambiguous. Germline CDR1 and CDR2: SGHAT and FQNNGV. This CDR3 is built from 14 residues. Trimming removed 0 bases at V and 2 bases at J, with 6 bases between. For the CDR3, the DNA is TGTGCCAGCAGCTTAGAGGTCTACACAGATACGCAGTATTTT. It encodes CASSLEVYTDTQYF.

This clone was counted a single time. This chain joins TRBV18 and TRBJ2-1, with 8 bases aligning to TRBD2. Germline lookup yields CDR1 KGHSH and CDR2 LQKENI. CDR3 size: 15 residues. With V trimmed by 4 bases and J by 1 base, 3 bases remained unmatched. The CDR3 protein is CASSQSGGSYNEQFF. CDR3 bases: TGTGCCAGCTCACAAAGCGGGGGTTCCTACAATGAGCAGTTCTTC.

The CDR3 protein is CASSYGSQGGGYGYTF. The DNA for the CDR3 is TGTGCCAGCAGTTACGGTTCCCAGGGAGGCGGCTATGGCTACACCTTC. This chain links TRBV6-5 with TRBJ1-2, with D maybe TRBD1 (5 bases). The germline V gene has CDR1 MNHEY and CDR2 SVGAGI. V was pared by 2 bases and J by 4 bases, with 17 bases between. This CDR3 is 16 amino acids long.

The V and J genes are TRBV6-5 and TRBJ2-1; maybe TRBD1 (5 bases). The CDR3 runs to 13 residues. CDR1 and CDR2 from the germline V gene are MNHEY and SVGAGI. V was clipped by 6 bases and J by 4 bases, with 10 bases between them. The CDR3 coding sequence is TGTGCCAGCAGAACCGACAGTTACAATGAGCAGTTCTTC. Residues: CASRTDSYNEQFF.

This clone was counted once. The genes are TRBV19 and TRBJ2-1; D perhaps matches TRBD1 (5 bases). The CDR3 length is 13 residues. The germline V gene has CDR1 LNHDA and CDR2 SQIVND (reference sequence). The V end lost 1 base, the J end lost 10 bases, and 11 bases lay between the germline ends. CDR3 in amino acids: CASSIVSPGEQFF. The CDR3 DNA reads TGTGCCAGTAGTATAGTTTCCCCAGGGGAGCAGTTCTTC. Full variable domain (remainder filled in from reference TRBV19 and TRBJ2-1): DGGITQSPKYLFRKEGQNVTLSCEQNLNHDAMYWYRQDPGQGLRLIYYSQIVNDFQKGDIAEGYSVSREKKESFPLTVTSAQKNPTAFYLCASSIVSPGEQFFGPGTRLTVL.

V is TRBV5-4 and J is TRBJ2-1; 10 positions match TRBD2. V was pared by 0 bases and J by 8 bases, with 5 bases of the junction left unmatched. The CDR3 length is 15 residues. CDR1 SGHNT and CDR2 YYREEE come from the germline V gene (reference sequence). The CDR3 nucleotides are TGTGCCAGCAGCTTGGGGCCTAGCGGGGGTGATGAGCAGTTCTTC. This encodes CASSLGPSGGDEQFF.

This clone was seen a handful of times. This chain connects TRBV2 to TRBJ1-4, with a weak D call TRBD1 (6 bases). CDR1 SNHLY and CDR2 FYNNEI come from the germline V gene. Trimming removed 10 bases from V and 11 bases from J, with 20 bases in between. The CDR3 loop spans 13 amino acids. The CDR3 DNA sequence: TGTGCCAACCGGGACACCCTAGACGGGAAACTGTTTTTT. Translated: CANRDTLDGKLFF.

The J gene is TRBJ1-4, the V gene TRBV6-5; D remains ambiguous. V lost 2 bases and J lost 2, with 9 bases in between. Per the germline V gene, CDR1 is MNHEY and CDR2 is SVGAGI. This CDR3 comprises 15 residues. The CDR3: CASSYHGFTNEKLFF. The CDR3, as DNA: TGTGCCAGCAGTTACCACGGTTTTACTAATGAAAAACTGTTTTTT.

CDR3 protein: CASSRPSSYEQYF. The CDR3 DNA follows: TGTGCCAGCTCCCGACCTAGCTCCTACGAGCAGTACTTC. V usage is TRBV18 and J usage is TRBJ2-7; no clear D. Trimming removed 6 bases from V and 0 bases from J, with 9 bases in between. The CDR3 covers 13 residues. Germline CDR1 and CDR2: KGHSH and LQKENI.

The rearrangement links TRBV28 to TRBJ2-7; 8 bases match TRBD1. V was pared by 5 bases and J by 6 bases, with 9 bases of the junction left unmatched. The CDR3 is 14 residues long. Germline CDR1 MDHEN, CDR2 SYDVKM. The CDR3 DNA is TGTGCCAGCAGTAGAGGACAGGGCCTGCGCGAGCAGTACGTC. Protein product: CASSRGQGLREQYV.

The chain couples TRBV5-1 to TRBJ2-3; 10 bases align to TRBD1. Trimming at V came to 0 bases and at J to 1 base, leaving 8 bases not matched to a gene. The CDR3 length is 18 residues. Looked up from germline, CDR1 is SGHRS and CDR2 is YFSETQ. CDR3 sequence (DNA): TGCGCCAGCAGCTTGGTGGGACAGGGGTCGGGTGGCACAGATACGCAGTATTTT. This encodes CASSLVGQGSGGTDTQYF.

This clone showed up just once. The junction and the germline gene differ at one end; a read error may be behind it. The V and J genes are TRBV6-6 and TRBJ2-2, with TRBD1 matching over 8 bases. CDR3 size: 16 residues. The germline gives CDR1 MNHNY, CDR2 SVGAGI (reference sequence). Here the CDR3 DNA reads TGTGCCAGCAGTTCCAGACAGGGGTCGAGGACCGGGCAGCTGTTTTTT. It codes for CASSSRQGSRTGQLFF.

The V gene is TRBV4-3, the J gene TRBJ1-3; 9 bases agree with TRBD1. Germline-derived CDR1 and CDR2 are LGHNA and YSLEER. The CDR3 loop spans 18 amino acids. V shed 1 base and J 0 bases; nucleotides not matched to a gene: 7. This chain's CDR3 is CASSQAPTGGRSGNTIYF. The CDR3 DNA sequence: TGCGCCAGCAGCCAAGCCCCGACAGGGGGACGCTCTGGAAACACCATATATTTT.